This is a list of T cell receptor beta chains from one sample in a study of tumor and adjacent non-tumor tissue in lung cancer. TCRdb re-called the multiplex PCR reads through MiXCR, storing one row per CDR3 protein. The sample includes 100,000 to 120,000 distinct CDR3 sequences, 84% of them seen just once. Sequenced material: lung tumor tissue. The receptors stem from a man aged 70-80 years with non-small cell lung cancer. CDR3s include the opening cysteine and the closing phenylalanine or tryptophan. D genes are given only for firm matches. Only part of the rows carry a size: once, few, many, or a class if the clone is expanded.

J gene: TRBJ1-2; D gene: -; clone size: -; V gene: TRBV6-5; CDR3 protein: CGSSYGTCCTF; CDR3 DNA: TGTGGCAGCAGTTACGGAACATGCTGCACCTTC
J gene: TRBJ2-2; D gene: TRBD1; clone size: once; V gene: TRBV20-1; CDR3 protein: CSTRDQQGFSGELFF; CDR3 DNA: TGCAGTACTAGAGATCAACAGGGGTTTTCCGGGGAGCTGTTTTTT
J gene: TRBJ2-2; D gene: TRBD2; clone size: -; V gene: TRBV27; CDR3 protein: CASRLAGGPPGELFF; CDR3 DNA: TGTGCCAGCAGATTAGCGGGGGGGCCCCCCGGGGAGCTGTTTTTT
J gene: TRBJ2-2; D gene: -; clone size: -; V gene: TRBV5-5; CDR3 protein: CARRRDTPNTGELFF; CDR3 DNA: TGCGCCCGCAGGAGGGACACCCCGAACACCGGGGAGCTGTTTTTT
J gene: TRBJ2-5; D gene: TRBD2; clone size: -; V gene: TRBV12-3/TRBV12-4; CDR3 protein: CDSSRLAGVVETQYF; CDR3 DNA: TGTGACAGCAGTAGGCTGGCGGGAGTGGTGGAGACCCAGTACTTC
J gene: TRBJ2-3; D gene: -; clone size: -; V gene: TRBV11-2; CDR3 protein: CIGSGRTEWTQYF; CDR3 DNA: TGTATCGGCAGCGGACGGACAGAGTGGACGCAGTATTTT
J gene: TRBJ1-2; D gene: -; clone size: -; V gene: TRBV6-5; CDR3 protein: CASSYLTGQSNYGYTF; CDR3 DNA: TGTGCCAGCAGTTACCTAACGGGGCAGTCTAACTATGGCTACACCTTC
J gene: TRBJ2-7; D gene: -; clone size: -; V gene: TRBV4-3; CDR3 protein: CASSQDRGYGYEQYF; CDR3 DNA: TGCGCCAGCAGCCAAGACCGGGGTTATGGATACGAGCAGTACTTC
J gene: TRBJ1-2; D gene: TRBD1; clone size: -; V gene: TRBV28; CDR3 protein: CTSSLAGTGGVGRCYTF; CDR3 DNA: TGTACCAGCAGTTTAGCAGGGACAGGGGGCGTAGGGAGGTGCTACACCTTC
J gene: TRBJ1-1; D gene: -; clone size: -; V gene: TRBV4-2; CDR3 protein: CASSKWVEGGTEAVF; CDR3 DNA: TGTGCCAGCAGTAAGTGGGTTGAGGGTGGTACTGAAGCTGTCTTT
J gene: TRBJ2-1; D gene: -; clone size: -; V gene: TRBV5-5; CDR3 protein: CASSLAFGASCYNVQFF; CDR3 DNA: TGTGCCAGCAGCTTGGCCTTCGGGGCTAGTTGCTACAATGTGCAGTTCTTC
J gene: TRBJ2-5; D gene: TRBD2; clone size: -; V gene: TRBV6-5; CDR3 protein: CASGYSFTGGQETQYF; CDR3 DNA: TGTGCCAGCGGTTATTCTTTCACGGGGGGCCAAGAGACCCAGTACTTC
J gene: TRBJ2-7; D gene: TRBD2; clone size: -; V gene: TRBV4-1; CDR3 protein: CPSSRTLAGDGDEHYF; CDR3 DNA: TGCCCCAGCAGCCGGACACTAGCGGGAGATGGGGACGAGCACTACTTC
J gene: TRBJ2-5; D gene: TRBD1; clone size: -; V gene: TRBV5-6; CDR3 protein: CASSLNGQGPQETQYF; CDR3 DNA: TGTGCCAGCAGCCTGAACGGACAGGGACCTCAGGAGACTCAGTACTTC
J gene: TRBJ1-2; D gene: -; clone size: -; V gene: TRBV29-1; CDR3 protein: CSAESGMANYGYTF; CDR3 DNA: TGCAGCGCCGAGAGTGGGATGGCTAATTATGGCTACACCTTC
J gene: TRBJ2-7; D gene: -; clone size: -; V gene: TRBV7-8; CDR3 protein: CASSLVYEQYF; CDR3 DNA: TGCGCCAGCAGCTTAGTGTACGAGCAGTACTTC
J gene: TRBJ2-1; D gene: TRBD2; clone size: -; V gene: TRBV20-1; CDR3 protein: CSTRDPSGGTDWDEQFF; CDR3 DNA: TGCAGTACTAGAGATCCCAGCGGGGGGACCGATTGGGATGAGCAATTCTTC
J gene: TRBJ1-2; D gene: -; clone size: -; V gene: TRBV6-2/TRBV6-3; CDR3 protein: CANSLSYGYTF; CDR3 DNA: TGTGCCAACAGTCTCTCATATGGCTACACTTTC
J gene: TRBJ1-4; D gene: -; clone size: -; V gene: TRBV6-5; CDR3 protein: CTNRSGLGRGEKLFF; CDR3 DNA: TGTACCAACAGATCTGGACTGGGGAGAGGTGAAAAACTGTTTTTT
J gene: TRBJ1-2; D gene: -; clone size: -; V gene: TRBV20-1; CDR3 protein: CSPNWGGVYGYTF; CDR3 DNA: TGCAGTCCTAACTGGGGGGGAGTCTATGGCTACACCTTC
J gene: TRBJ2-7; D gene: -; clone size: -; V gene: TRBV28; CDR3 protein: CASISLRAGGYEQCF; CDR3 DNA: TGTGCCAGCATTTCCCTGCGGGCCGGGGGTTACGAGCAGTGCTTT
J gene: TRBJ1-1; D gene: TRBD1; clone size: few; V gene: TRBV6-1; CDR3 protein: CVTGTGGFTEAFF; CDR3 DNA: TGTGTCACCGGGACAGGGGGCTTTACTGAAGCTTTCTTT
J gene: TRBJ2-7; D gene: TRBD1; clone size: few; V gene: TRBV11-1; CDR3 protein: CASSITDRGPYEQYF; CDR3 DNA: TGTGCCAGCAGCATAACGGACAGGGGGCCCTACGAGCAGTACTTC
J gene: TRBJ2-1; D gene: -; clone size: -; V gene: TRBV11-2; CDR3 protein: CVSSLHVRKWASYNEQIF; CDR3 DNA: TGTGTCAGCAGCTTACATGTGCGGAAATGGGCCTCCTACAATGAGCAGATCTTC
J gene: TRBJ1-2; D gene: -; clone size: -; V gene: TRBV29-1; CDR3 protein: CSLGGRSYGYTF; CDR3 DNA: TGCAGCCTTGGAGGCAGGTCCTATGGCTACACCTTC
J gene: TRBJ1-2; D gene: TRBD1; clone size: -; V gene: TRBV10-3; CDR3 protein: CVISGRDRADYGYTF; CDR3 DNA: TGTGTCATCAGTGGCCGTGACAGGGCCGACTATGGCTACACCTTC
J gene: TRBJ1-2; D gene: TRBD1; clone size: -; V gene: TRBV6-1; CDR3 protein: CTSSEARGFGYTF; CDR3 DNA: TGTACCAGCAGTGAAGCCAGGGGGTTCGGCTACACCTTC
J gene: TRBJ2-7; D gene: TRBD1; clone size: -; V gene: TRBV6-6; CDR3 protein: CASSWDRTSYKQYF; CDR3 DNA: TGTGCCAGCAGTTGGGACAGGACATCCTACAAGCAATACTTC
J gene: TRBJ2-3; D gene: TRBD1; clone size: few; V gene: TRBV28; CDR3 protein: CASRGQVRRTDTRYF; CDR3 DNA: TGTGCCAGCAGAGGACAGGTGAGAAGAACAGATACGCGGTATTTT
J gene: TRBJ1-1; D gene: TRBD1; clone size: -; V gene: TRBV4-2; CDR3 protein: CASGQADGTGGTEAFF; CDR3 DNA: TGTGCCAGTGGCCAGGCCGACGGGACAGGGGGCACTGAAGCTTTCTTT
J gene: TRBJ2-3; D gene: -; clone size: -; V gene: TRBV12-3/TRBV12-4; CDR3 protein: CASRPTSRDTQYF; CDR3 DNA: TGCGCCAGCAGGCCGACTAGTAGAGATACGCAGTATTTT
J gene: TRBJ2-2; D gene: -; clone size: -; V gene: TRBV12-5; CDR3 protein: CASGSRVGELFF; CDR3 DNA: TGTGCTAGTGGCTCCAGAGTCGGGGAGCTGTTTTTT
J gene: TRBJ2-2; D gene: TRBD1; clone size: once; V gene: TRBV5-4; CDR3 protein: CASIPPGQCLMNTGELFF; CDR3 DNA: TGTGCCAGCATCCCACCGGGACAGTGTTTGATGAACACCGGGGAGCTGTTTTTT
J gene: TRBJ2-2; D gene: TRBD1; clone size: -; V gene: TRBV5-4; CDR3 protein: CASSPPGQGLMDTGELFF; CDR3 DNA: TGTGCCAGCAGCCCGCCGGGACAGGGTTTGATGGACACAGGGGAGCTATTTTTT
J gene: TRBJ2-3; D gene: TRBD1; clone size: few; V gene: TRBV4-2; CDR3 protein: CASSQDEGQGASSTDTQYF; CDR3 DNA: TGTGCCAGCAGCCAAGATGAGGGACAGGGGGCATCTAGCACAGATACGCAGTATTTT
J gene: TRBJ2-5; D gene: TRBD1; clone size: -; V gene: TRBV5-6; CDR3 protein: CISSLLQGATLGETQYF; CDR3 DNA: TGTATCAGCAGCTTGTTACAGGGGGCTACCCTCGGGGAGACCCAGTACTTC
J gene: TRBJ2-7; D gene: -; clone size: many; V gene: TRBV28; CDR3 protein: CASRGKGRGYEQYF; CDR3 DNA: TGTGCCAGCAGGGGAAAGGGCAGGGGCTACGAGCAGTACTTC
J gene: TRBJ1-2; D gene: -; clone size: -; V gene: TRBV12-3/TRBV12-4; CDR3 protein: CASSYGFYGCTF; CDR3 DNA: TGTGCCAGCAGTTATGGGTTCTATGGATGCACCTTC
J gene: TRBJ2-3; D gene: -; clone size: -; V gene: TRBV11-2; CDR3 protein: CASSLTPGSYTKYF; CDR3 DNA: TGTGCCAGCAGCCTAACCCCAGGGTCATATACGAAGTATTTC
J gene: TRBJ1-5; D gene: -; clone size: -; V gene: TRBV7-3; CDR3 protein: CSSSLGLAATDTQHF; CDR3 DNA: TGTTCCAGCAGCTTAGGACTAGCGGCGACAGATACGCAGCATTTT
J gene: TRBJ2-1; D gene: -; clone size: -; V gene: TRBV6-5; CDR3 protein: CASTPLRGASYNVQFF; CDR3 DNA: TGTGCCAGCACTCCCTTAAGGGGTGCTTCCTACAATGTGCAGTTCTTC
J gene: TRBJ2-3; D gene: TRBD1; clone size: -; V gene: TRBV6-5; CDR3 protein: CASSTPDRGTDTLYF; CDR3 DNA: TGTGCCAGCAGCACTCCGGACAGGGGCACTGATACGCTGTATTTT
J gene: TRBJ2-5; D gene: TRBD1; clone size: few; V gene: TRBV20-1; CDR3 protein: CSASPGTGTGTQYF; CDR3 DNA: TGCAGTGCTAGCCCGGGGACAGGGACAGGGACCCAGTACTTC
J gene: TRBJ2-7; D gene: TRBD1; clone size: -; V gene: TRBV11-1; CDR3 protein: CASSPRPGQGPHEQYF; CDR3 DNA: TGTGCCAGCAGTCCCCGTCCGGGACAGGGGCCACATGAGCAGTACTTC
J gene: TRBJ2-2; D gene: TRBD2; clone size: -; V gene: TRBV29-1; CDR3 protein: CSADITGGTGELFF; CDR3 DNA: TGCAGCGCTGACATAACGGGGGGTACCGGGGAGCTGTTTTTT
J gene: TRBJ1-1; D gene: TRBD1; clone size: -; V gene: TRBV6-1; CDR3 protein: CASSEPWPGGRNTEAFF; CDR3 DNA: TGTGCCAGCAGTGAACCGTGGCCAGGGGGCAGGAACACTGAAGCTTTCTTT
J gene: TRBJ1-3; D gene: -; clone size: many; V gene: TRBV20-1; CDR3 protein: CSARGLSGNTIYF; CDR3 DNA: TGCAGTGCTAGAGGGCTATCTGGAAACACCATATATTTT
J gene: TRBJ1-1; D gene: -; clone size: -; V gene: TRBV6-5; CDR3 protein: CASILIRVGGRDIEAIF; CDR3 DNA: TGTGCCAGCATACTTATCCGGGTCGGGGGCCGGGACATTGAAGCTATCTTT
J gene: TRBJ2-1; D gene: TRBD2; clone size: many; V gene: TRBV28; CDR3 protein: CASSTVRGGYNEQFF; CDR3 DNA: TGTGCCAGCAGTACGGTCCGGGGGGGTTACAATGAGCAGTTCTTC
J gene: TRBJ2-1; D gene: -; clone size: -; V gene: TRBV11-3; CDR3 protein: CASSLLWTIGGYNEHFF; CDR3 DNA: TGTGCCAGCAGCCTCCTATGGACTATCGGGGGCTACAATGAGCACTTCTTC
J gene: TRBJ1-3; D gene: -; clone size: -; V gene: TRBV11-2; CDR3 protein: CASSLELGLGNTIYF; CDR3 DNA: TGTGCCAGCAGCTTAGAGCTGGGGCTCGGAAACACCATATATTTT
J gene: TRBJ1-1; D gene: -; clone size: few; V gene: TRBV11-2; CDR3 protein: CASSLAEMAMNTQAFF; CDR3 DNA: TGTGCCAGTAGCTTAGCGGAGATGGCGATGAACACTCAAGCTTTCTTT